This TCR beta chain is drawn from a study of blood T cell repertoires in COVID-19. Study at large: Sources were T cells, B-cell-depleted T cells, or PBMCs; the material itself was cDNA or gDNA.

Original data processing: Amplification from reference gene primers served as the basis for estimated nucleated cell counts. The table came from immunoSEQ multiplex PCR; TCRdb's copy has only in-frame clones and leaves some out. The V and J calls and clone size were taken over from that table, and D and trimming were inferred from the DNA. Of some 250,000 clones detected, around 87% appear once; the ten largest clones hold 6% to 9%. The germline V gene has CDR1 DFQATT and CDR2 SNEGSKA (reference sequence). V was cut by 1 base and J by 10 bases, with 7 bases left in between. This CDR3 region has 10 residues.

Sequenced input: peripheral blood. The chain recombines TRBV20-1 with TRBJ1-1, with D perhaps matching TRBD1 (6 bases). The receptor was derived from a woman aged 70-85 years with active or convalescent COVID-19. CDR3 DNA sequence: TGCAGTGCTAGAGGCAGGGGAGCTTTCTTT. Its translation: CSARGRGAFF.